The clone carrying this T cell receptor (beta chain) was detected ten times or more. Its antigen is unknown. The data originate from a study of regulatory T cells in long-lasting Graves disease. Overall study findings and caveats: Among the persistent patients, roughly 2,500 public clonotypes were shared, more than the approximately 970 shared among new patients. Persistent disease was associated with favored TRBV28 usage and with favored use of TRBJ1-2 and TRBJ2-5.

V gave up 7 bases and J gave up 0 bases, with 18 bases separating them. The CDR3 runs to 16 residues. Both iRepertoire HTBI primers and Arm-PCR of CDR3 regions were used to build the TCR beta libraries. TCRdb re-derived calls from the multiplex PCR reads in MiXCR, one entry per CDR3 protein. Of about 430,000 distinct CDR3 sequences listed, about 15% are singletons. Time point meaning: newly diagnosed GD, antithyroid drugs for less than 3 months. The authors made the TCR library using RNA they extracted from PBMCs. These data also formed part of another study, on T cells in Graves' hyperthyroidism and ophthalmopathy. That publication notes: Aged 18 to 65, the patients had hyperthyroidism that was newly diagnosed and had lasted under 2 months. With a median lead of around 5.9 months before onset, the model predicted ophthalmopathy.

This TCR derives from a woman aged 40 to 50 with Graves disease. Sequences were derived from peripheral blood mononuclear cells (PBMCs), sampled at new diagnosis, from a patient treated with antithyroid drugs. V usage is TRBV12-3 or TRBV12-4 and J usage is TRBJ1-2; D perhaps matches TRBD1 (5 bases). The CDR3 protein is CASMDDSGRTNYGYTF. The CDR3 DNA reads as TGTGCCAGCATGGATGACAGTGGCAGAACTAACTATGGCTACACCTTC.